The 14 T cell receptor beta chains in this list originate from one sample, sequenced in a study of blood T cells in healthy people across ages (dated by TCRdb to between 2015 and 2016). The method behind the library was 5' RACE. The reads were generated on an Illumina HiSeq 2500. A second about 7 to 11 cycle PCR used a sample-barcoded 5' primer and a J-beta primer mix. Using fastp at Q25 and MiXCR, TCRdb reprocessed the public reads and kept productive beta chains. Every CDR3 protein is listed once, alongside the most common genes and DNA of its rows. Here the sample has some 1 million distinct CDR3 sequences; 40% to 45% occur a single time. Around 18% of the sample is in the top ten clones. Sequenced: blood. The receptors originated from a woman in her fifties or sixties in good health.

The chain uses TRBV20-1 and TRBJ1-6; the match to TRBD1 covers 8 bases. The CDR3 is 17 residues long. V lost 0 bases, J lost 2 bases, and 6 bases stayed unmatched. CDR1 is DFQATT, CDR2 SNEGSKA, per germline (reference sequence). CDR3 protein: CSARDPGQGAYNSPLHF. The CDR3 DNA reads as TGCAGTGCTAGAGACCCCGGACAGGGAGCCTATAATTCACCCCTCCACTTT.

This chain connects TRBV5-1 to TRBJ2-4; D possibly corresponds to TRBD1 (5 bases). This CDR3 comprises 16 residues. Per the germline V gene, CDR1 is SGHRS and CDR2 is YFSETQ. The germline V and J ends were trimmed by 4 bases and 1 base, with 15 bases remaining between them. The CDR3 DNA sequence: TGCGCCAGCAGCCACCTACAGGACGCTGCCAAAAACATTCAGTACTTC. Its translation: CASSHLQDAAKNIQYF.

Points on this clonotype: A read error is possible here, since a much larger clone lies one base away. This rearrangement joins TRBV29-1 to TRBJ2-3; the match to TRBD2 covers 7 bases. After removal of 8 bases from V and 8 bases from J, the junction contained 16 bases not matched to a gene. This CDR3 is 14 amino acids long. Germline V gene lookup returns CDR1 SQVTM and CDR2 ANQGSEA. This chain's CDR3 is CSTSRMGGKGTQYF. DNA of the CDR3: TGCAGCACCTCTCGTATGGGAGGGAAAGGTACGCAGTATTTT.

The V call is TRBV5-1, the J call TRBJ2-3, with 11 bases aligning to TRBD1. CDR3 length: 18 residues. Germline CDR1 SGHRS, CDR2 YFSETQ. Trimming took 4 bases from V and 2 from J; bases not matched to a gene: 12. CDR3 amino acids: CASSPRTTGQGATDTQYF. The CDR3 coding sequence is TGCGCCAGCAGCCCACGAACTACTGGACAGGGGGCCACAGATACGCAGTATTTT.

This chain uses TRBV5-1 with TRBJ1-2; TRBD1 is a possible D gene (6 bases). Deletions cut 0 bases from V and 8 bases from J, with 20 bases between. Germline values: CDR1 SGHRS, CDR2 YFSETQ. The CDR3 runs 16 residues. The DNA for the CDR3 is TGCGCCAGCAGCTTGGCCGTGATACAGGGAAAAGAGGGCTACACCTTC. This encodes CASSLAVIQGKEGYTF.

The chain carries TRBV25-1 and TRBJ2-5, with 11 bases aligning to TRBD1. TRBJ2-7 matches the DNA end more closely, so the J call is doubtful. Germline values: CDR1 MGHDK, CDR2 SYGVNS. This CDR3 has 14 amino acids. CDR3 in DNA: TGTGCCAGCAGTGAATATGGGACAGGGGGCGAGCAGTACTTC. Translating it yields CASSEYGTGGEQYF.

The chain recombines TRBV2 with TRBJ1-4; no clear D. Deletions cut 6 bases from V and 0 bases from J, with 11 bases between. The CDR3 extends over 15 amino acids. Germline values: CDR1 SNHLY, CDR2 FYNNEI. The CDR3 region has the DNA TGTGCCAGCAGGCTATGGACGGCAACTAATGAAAAACTGTTTTTT. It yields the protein CASRLWTATNEKLFF. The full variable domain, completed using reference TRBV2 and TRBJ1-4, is EPEVTQTPSHQVTQMGQEVILRCVPISNHLYFYWYRQILGQKVEFLVSFYNNEISEKSEIFDDQFSVERPDGSNFTLKIRSTKLEDSAMYFCASRLWTATNEKLFFGSGTQLSVL.

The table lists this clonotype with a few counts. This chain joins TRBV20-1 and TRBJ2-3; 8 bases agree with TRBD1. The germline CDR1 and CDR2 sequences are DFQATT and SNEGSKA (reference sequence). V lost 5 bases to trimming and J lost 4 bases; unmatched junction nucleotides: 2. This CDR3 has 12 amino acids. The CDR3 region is CSASGQADTQYF. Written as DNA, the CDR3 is TGCAGTGCTTCGGGACAGGCAGATACGCAGTATTTT.

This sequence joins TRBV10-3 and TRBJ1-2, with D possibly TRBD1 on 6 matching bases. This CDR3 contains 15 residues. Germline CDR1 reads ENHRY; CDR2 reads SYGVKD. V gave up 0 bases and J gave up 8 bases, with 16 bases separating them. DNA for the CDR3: TGTGCCATCAGTGAGTCAGCTGGGGGCGCTGGGGGCTACACCTTC. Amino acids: CAISESAGGAGGYTF.

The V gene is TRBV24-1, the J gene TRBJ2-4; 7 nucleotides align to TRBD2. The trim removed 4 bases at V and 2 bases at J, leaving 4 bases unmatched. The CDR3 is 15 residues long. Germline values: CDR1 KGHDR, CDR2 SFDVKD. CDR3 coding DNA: TGTGCCACCAGTGAAGGCGGGAGTACCAAAAACATTCAGTACTTC. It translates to CATSEGGSTKNIQYF.

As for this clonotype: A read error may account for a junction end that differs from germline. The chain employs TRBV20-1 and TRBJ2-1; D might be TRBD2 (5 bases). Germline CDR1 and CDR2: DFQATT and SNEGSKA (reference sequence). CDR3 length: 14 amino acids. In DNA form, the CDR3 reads TGCAGTGCTACGCTCCCGCGGACTGTCAATGTGCAGTTCTTC. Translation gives CSATLPRTVNVQFF.

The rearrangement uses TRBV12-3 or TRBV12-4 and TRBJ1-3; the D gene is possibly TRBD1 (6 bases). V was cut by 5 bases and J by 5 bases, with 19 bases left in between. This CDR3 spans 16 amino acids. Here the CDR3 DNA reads TGTGCCAGCAGTACCGAGACAGGTTTATTAAGAAACACCATATATTTT. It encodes CASSTETGLLRNTIYF.

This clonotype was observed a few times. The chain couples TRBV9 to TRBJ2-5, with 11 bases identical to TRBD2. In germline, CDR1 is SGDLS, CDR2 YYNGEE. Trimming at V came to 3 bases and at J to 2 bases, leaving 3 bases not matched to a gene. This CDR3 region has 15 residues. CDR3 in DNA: TGTGCCAGCAGCGAGGGACTAGCGGCACAAGAGACCCAGTACTTC. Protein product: CASSEGLAAQETQYF.

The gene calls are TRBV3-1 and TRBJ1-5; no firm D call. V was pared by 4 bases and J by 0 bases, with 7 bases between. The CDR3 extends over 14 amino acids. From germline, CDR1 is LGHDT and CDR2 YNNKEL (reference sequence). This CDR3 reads CASSLDVSNQPQHF. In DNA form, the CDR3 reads TGTGCCAGCAGCCTTGACGTTAGCAATCAGCCCCAGCATTTT.